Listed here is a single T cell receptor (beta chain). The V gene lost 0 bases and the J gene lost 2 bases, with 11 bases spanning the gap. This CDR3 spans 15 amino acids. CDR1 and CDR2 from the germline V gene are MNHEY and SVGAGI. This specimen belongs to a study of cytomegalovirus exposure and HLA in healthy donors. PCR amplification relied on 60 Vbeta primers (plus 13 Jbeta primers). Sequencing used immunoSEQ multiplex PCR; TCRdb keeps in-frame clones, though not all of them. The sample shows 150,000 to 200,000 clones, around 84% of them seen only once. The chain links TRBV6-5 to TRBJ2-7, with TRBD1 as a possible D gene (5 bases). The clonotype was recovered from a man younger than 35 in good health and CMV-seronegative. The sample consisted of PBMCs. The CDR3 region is CASSYSRTPTYEQYF. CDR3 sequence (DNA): TGTGCCAGCAGTTACTCGAGGACACCCACCTACGAGCAGTACTTC.